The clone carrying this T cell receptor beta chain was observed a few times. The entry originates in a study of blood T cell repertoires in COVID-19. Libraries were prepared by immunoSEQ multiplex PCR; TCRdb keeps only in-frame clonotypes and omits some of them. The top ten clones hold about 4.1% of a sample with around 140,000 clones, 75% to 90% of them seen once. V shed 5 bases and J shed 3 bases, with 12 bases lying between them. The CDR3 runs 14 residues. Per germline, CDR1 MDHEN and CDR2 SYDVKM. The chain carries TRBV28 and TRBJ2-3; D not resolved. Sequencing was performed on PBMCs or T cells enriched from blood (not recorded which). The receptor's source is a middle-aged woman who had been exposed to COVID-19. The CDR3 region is CASSPPAVTDTQYF. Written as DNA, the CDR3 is TGTGCCAGCAGTCCACCCGCAGTAACAGATACGCAGTATTTT.